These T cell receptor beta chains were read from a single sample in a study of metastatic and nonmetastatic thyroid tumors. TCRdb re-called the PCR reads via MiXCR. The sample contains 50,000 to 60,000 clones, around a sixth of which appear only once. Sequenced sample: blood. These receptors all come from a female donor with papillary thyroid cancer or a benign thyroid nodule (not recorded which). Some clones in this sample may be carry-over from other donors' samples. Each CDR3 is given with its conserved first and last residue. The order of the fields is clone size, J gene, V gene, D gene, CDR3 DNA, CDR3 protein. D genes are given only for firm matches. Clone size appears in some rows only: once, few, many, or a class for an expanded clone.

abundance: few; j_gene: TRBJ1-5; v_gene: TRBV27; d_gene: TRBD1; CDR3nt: TGTGCCAGCAGCCCGACGGGACAGGTATGCAATCAGCCCCAGCATTTT; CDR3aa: CASSPTGQVCNQPQHF
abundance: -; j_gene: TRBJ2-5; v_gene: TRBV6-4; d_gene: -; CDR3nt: TGTGCCAGCGGTGAGGGATCAGAGACCCAGTACTTC; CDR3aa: CASGEGSETQYF
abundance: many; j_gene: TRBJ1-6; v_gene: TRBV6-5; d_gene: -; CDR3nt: TGTGCCAGCAGTTACCAGGGTAGGAATTCACCCCTCCACTTT; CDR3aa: CASSYQGRNSPLHF
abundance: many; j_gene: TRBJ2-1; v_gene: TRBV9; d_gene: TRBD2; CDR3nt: TGTGCCAGCAGCCGTACCCCTGCTAGCGGGAGCAGAAATGAGCAGTTCTTC; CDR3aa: CASSRTPASGSRNEQFF
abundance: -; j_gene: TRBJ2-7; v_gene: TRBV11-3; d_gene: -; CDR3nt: TGTGCCAGCAGCTCGACCGGGAACGAGCAGTACTTC; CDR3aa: CASSSTGNEQYF
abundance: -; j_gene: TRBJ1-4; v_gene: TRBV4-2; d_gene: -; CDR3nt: TGTGCCAGCAGCCAAGTCCGCCGACAGGCAAATTTTGAAAAACTGTTTTTT; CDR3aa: CASSQVRRQANFEKLFF
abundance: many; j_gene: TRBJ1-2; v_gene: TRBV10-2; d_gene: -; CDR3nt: TGCGCCAGTTCCCGGGACAACTATGGCTACACCTTC; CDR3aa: CASSRDNYGYTF
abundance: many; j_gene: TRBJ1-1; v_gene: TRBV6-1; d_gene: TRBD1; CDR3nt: TGTGCCAGCAGTCGGGGGGACAGGGGCAACACTGAAGCTTTCTTT; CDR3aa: CASSRGDRGNTEAFF
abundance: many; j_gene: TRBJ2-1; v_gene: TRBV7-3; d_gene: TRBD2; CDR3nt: TGTGCCAGCAGCTTAACTGGACTAGTAAATGAGCAGTTCTTC; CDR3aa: CASSLTGLVNEQFF
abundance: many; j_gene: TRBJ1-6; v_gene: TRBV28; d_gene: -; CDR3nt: TGTGCCAGCAGCACCTCGCGTGCAGGTCGGCGTTCACCCCTCCACTTT; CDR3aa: CASSTSRAGRRSPLHF
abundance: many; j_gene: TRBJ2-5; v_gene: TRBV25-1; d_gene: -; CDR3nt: TGTGCCAGCAGTGGCTATGCCCAGGGAGACCAAGAGACCCAGTACTTC; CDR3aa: CASSGYAQGDQETQYF
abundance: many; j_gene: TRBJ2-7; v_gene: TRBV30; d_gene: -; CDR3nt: TGTGCCTGGAGGCGTGACAGGCCCTACGAGCAGTACTTC; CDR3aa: CAWRRDRPYEQYF
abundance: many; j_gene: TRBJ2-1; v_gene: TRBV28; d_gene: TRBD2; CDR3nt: TGTGCCAGCAGTTCGACTAGCGGGAGGGCCGATGAGCAGTTCTTC; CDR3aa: CASSSTSGRADEQFF
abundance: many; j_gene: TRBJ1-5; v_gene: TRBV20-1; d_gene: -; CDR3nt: TGCAGTGCGCAACCGATACAGGGAAGCAATCAGCCCCAGCATTTT; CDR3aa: CSAQPIQGSNQPQHF
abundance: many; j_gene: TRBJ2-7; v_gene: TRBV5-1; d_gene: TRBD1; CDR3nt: TGCGCCAGCAGCTTAGCTGACAGGGTAGGCCACGAGCAGTACTTC; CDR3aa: CASSLADRVGHEQYF
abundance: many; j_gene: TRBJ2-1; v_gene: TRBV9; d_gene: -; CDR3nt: TGTGCCAGCAGCGCACACAATGAGCAGTTCTTC; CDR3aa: CASSAHNEQFF
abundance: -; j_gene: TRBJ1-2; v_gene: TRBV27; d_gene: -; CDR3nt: TGTGCCAGCAGAGGCGTAGGTGCAGGTGGCTACACCTTC; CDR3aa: CASRGVGAGGYTF
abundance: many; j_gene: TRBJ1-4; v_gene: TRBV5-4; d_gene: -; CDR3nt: TGTGCCAGCAGCCCCGACCGACAGAGCTCTAATGAAAAACTGTTTTTT; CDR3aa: CASSPDRQSSNEKLFF
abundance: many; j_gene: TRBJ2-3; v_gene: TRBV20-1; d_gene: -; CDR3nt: TGCAGTGCTAGCGGGAGCACAGATACGCAGTATTTT; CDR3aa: CSASGSTDTQYF
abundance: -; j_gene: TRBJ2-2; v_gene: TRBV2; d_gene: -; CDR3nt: TGTGCCAGCAGTGCAACGCTAGGTACTAGCTGGAGGGCCCCCGGGGAGCTGTTTTTT; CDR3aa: CASSATLGTSWRAPGELFF
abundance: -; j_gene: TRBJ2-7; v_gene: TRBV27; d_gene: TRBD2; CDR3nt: TGTGCCAGCAGCCCCAGAGCGGGGATGGGGTACGAGCAGTACTTC; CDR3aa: CASSPRAGMGYEQYF
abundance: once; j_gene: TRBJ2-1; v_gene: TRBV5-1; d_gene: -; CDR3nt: TGCGCCAGCTCCCCAGGGGGAGGGCAATGGGAGCAATTCTTC; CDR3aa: CASSPGGGQWEQFF
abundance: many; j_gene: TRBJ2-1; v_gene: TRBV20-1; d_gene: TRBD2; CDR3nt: TGCAGTCCTGAGCAGCGGGGCTCCCATGAGCAGTTCTTC; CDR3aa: CSPEQRGSHEQFF
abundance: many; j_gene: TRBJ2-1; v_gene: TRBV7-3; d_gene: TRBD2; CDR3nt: TGTGCCAGCAGCGTAAGACTAGCGGGATACAATGAGCAGTTCTTC; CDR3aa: CASSVRLAGYNEQFF
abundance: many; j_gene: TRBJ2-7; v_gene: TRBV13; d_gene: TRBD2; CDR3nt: TGTGCCAGCACCCCGTCGGCTAGCGGGAGTTACGAGCAGTACTTC; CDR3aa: CASTPSASGSYEQYF
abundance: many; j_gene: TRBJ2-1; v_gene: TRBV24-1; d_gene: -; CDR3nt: TGTGCCACCAGCCGGGCCTTTCAAAATGAGCAGTTCTTC; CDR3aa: CATSRAFQNEQFF
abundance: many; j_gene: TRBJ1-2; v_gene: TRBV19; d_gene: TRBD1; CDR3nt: TGTGCCAGTAGTATGGGACAGCCTAGACGGGGCTACACCTTC; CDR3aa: CASSMGQPRRGYTF
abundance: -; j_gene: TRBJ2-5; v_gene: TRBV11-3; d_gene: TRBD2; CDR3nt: TGTGCCAGCAGCCTCGGGGGGAAAAAGACCCAGTACTTC; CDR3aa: CASSLGGKKTQYF
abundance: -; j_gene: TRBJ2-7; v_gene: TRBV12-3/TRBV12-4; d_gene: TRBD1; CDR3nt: TGTGCCAGCAGCCCAACCCGGGACAGGGAGAAGTACTTC; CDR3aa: CASSPTRDREKYF
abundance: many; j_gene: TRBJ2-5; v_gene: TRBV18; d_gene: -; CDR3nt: TGTGCCAGCTCACCACTTCTCCCACGGACGACGGAGACCCAGTACTTC; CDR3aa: CASSPLLPRTTETQYF
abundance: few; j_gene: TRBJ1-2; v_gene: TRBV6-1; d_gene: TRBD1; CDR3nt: TGTGCCAGCAACGAGGGGGCGAGGGGCTACACCTTC; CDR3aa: CASNEGARGYTF
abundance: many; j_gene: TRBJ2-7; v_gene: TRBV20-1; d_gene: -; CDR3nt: TGCAGTGCTAGAGATGGGAGCTCCTACGAGCAGTACTTC; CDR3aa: CSARDGSSYEQYF
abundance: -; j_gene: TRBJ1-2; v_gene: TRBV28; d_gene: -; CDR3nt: TGTTCCAGCAGTTCGACATGGTGGGGCTATGGCTACACCTTC; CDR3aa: CSSSSTWWGYGYTF
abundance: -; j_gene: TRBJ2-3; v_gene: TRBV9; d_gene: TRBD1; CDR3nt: TGTGCCAGCAGCGCCGGGACAGAAGATAGCACAGATACGCAGTATTTT; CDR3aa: CASSAGTEDSTDTQYF
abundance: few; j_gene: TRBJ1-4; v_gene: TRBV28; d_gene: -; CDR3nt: TGTGCCAGCCGTCTTTTGGAAAAACTGTTTTTT; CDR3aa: CASRLLEKLFF
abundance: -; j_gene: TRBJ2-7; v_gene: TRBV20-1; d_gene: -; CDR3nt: TGCAGTTTCTATAGGGGGTTCGACGAGCAGTACTTC; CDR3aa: CSFYRGFDEQYF
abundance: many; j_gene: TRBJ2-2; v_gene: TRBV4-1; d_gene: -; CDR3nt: TGCGCCAGCAGCCAAGCACCCCAGGTGGCGAACACCGGGGAGCTGTTTTTT; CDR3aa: CASSQAPQVANTGELFF
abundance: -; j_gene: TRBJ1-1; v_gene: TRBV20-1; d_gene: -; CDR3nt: TGCAGTGCCTCTACTACAACGGGAACTGAAGCTTTCTTT; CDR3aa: CSASTTTGTEAFF
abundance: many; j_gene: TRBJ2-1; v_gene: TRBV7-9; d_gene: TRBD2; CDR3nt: TGTGCCAGCAGAATAGGACTAGCGGGAGAAGAAAATGAGCAGTTCTTC; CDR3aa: CASRIGLAGEENEQFF
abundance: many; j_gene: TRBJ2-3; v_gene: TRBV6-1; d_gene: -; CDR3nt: TGTGCCAGCAGGCGGACGGACGGACAGTTCAGTACGCAGTATTTT; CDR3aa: CASRRTDGQFSTQYF
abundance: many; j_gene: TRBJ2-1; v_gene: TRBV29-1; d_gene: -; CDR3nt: TGCAGCGTTGAATCCATGGCGAAGACGGATGAGCAGTTCTTC; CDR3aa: CSVESMAKTDEQFF
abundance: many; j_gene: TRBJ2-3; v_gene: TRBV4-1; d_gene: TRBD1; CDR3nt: TGCGCCAGCAGCCAGGACCCAGGGGGCAGGTCAGATACGCAGTATTTT; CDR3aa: CASSQDPGGRSDTQYF
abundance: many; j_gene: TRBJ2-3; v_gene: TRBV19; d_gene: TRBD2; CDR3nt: TGTGCCAGTATAGAACGAGGGACTACCGGGGCAGATACGCAGTATTTT; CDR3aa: CASIERGTTGADTQYF
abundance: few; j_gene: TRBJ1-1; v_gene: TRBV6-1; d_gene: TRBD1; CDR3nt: TGTGCCAGCAGAGACCGGGACAGGGCGGTCACTGAAGCTTTCTTT; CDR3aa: CASRDRDRAVTEAFF
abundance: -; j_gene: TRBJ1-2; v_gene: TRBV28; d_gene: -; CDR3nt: TGCGCCAGCAGTCGTAAGGTCTACACCTTC; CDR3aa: CASSRKVYTF
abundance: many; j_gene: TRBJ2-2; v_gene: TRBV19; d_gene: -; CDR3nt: TGTGCGTCTGAAACCAACACCGGGGAGCTGTTTTTT; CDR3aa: CASETNTGELFF